A selection of T cell receptor beta chains follows, all from one sample in a study of T and B cells in COVID-19 patients. TCRdb reprocessed the multiplex PCR reads with MiXCR, giving one entry per CDR3 protein. The sample records around 15,000 distinct CDR3 sequences, roughly 27% being singletons. Input material: blood. The receptors shown here come from a human donor who had recovered from COVID-19. CDR3s include the opening cysteine and the closing phenylalanine or tryptophan. Each record gives: J gene, clone size, D gene, CDR3 length, V gene, CDR3 DNA, CDR3 protein. The D gene is left open where the match is weak. Some rows mark clone size as missing; the rest say once, few, many or name a class of expanded clone.

>TRBJ1-4|many|TRBD1|17|TRBV6-5
TGTGCCAGCAGTTACGGAAATCGGGACAGTAGATCTGAAAAACTGTTTTTT
CASSYGNRDSRSEKLFF
>TRBJ2-2|few|NA|14|TRBV11-2
TGTGCCAGCACCTTAGTGGTAGACACCGGGGAGCTGTTTTTT
CASTLVVDTGELFF
>TRBJ1-5|many|NA|14|TRBV6-6
TGTGCCAGCAGCAATGGCGGGGAAAATCAGCCCCAGCATTTT
CASSNGGENQPQHF
>TRBJ2-1|medium-sized|TRBD1|11|TRBV27
TGTGCCAGCAGCAGGGGGAATGAGCAGTTCTTC
CASSRGNEQFF
>TRBJ2-7|medium-sized|NA|15|TRBV18
TGTGCCAGCTCGTCACTTGTTGAAAGCTCCTACGAGCAGTACTTC
CASSSLVESSYEQYF
>TRBJ2-1|NA|NA|15|TRBV6-1
TGTGCCAGCAGCGCCAGATCGGGTGGCCACAATGAGCAGTTCTTC
CASSARSGGHNEQFF
>TRBJ1-6|few|NA|17|TRBV28
TGTGCCAGCAGACGTCCGCCGCAGGCCGGCTATAATTCACCCCTCCACTTT
CASRRPPQAGYNSPLHF
>TRBJ2-3|few|TRBD2|18|TRBV24-1
TGTGCCACCAGTGAGCTGGGGACTAGCGGGAGGGACACAGATACGCAGTATTTT
CATSELGTSGRDTDTQYF
>TRBJ1-2|NA|NA|12|TRBV5-1
TGCGCCAGCAGGCAAGTTAACTATGGCTACACCTTC
CASRQVNYGYTF
>TRBJ2-1|few|TRBD2|16|TRBV11-2
TGTGCCAGCAGCTTAGTCCAGCGGGAGGGCGTCTATGAGCAGTTCTTC
CASSLVQREGVYEQFF
>TRBJ1-2|once|NA|17|TRBV11-2
TGTGCCAGCAGCTCGATGGACCAGACCCCCCAGGTCTATGGCTACACCTTC
CASSSMDQTPQVYGYTF
>TRBJ2-2|NA|NA|14|TRBV5-1
TGCGCCAGCAGCTTGACAGAGAACACCGGGGAGCTGTTTTTT
CASSLTENTGELFF
>TRBJ1-2|few|TRBD1|13|TRBV12-3/TRBV12-4
TGTGCCAGCACCCCGGACAGGATCTATGGCTACACCTTC
CASTPDRIYGYTF
>TRBJ2-7|few|NA|13|TRBV14
TGTGCCAGCAGCCAAGCTCTTTTTTACGAGCAGTACTTC
CASSQALFYEQYF
>TRBJ1-1|NA|TRBD1|14|TRBV7-2
TGTGCCAGCAGCTTAGGCGACAGGGTCACTGAAGCTTTCTTT
CASSLGDRVTEAFF
>TRBJ2-5|few|TRBD1|15|TRBV5-6
TGTGCCAGCAGCTGGTCAGACAGGGGGCTTGAGACCCAGTACTTC
CASSWSDRGLETQYF
>TRBJ1-4|many|TRBD1|14|TRBV6-5
TGTGCCAGCAGTCCTACAGGGGTCGCTGAAAAACTGTTTTTT
CASSPTGVAEKLFF
>TRBJ2-2|NA|NA|17|TRBV24-1
TGTGCCACCAGTGATTTGAGTTCGGGTATGAACACCGGGGAGCTGTTTTTT
CATSDLSSGMNTGELFF
>TRBJ2-5|NA|TRBD1|14|TRBV5-6
TGTGCCAGCAGCTCAGGGGGCACGGGGAAGACCCAGTACTTC
CASSSGGTGKTQYF
>TRBJ1-4|medium-sized|NA|15|TRBV19
TGTGCCAGTAGTATAGGTACCGGGACCAATGAAAAACTGTTTTTT
CASSIGTGTNEKLFF
>TRBJ2-3|many|TRBD2|17|TRBV15
TGTGCCACCAGCAGGGGACCCGCTAGCGGACTCACAGATACGCAGTATTTT
CATSRGPASGLTDTQYF
>TRBJ2-1|many|NA|14|TRBV12-3/TRBV12-4
TGTGCCAGCTGCACCGGGACTCCCTACAATGAGCAGTTCTTC
CASCTGTPYNEQFF
>TRBJ1-2|few|NA|14|TRBV5-6
TGTGCCAGCAGCTTGGGTGGACGGTACTATGGCTACACCTTC
CASSLGGRYYGYTF
>TRBJ1-1|NA|NA|13|TRBV18
TGTGCCAGCTGGAGGGACAAGAACACTGAAGCTTTCTTT
CASWRDKNTEAFF
>TRBJ1-3|NA|NA|14|TRBV5-6
TGTGCCAGCAGCTTCCGAGGGGCTGGAAACACCATATATTTT
CASSFRGAGNTIYF
>TRBJ2-3|NA|TRBD1|15|TRBV25-1
TGTGCCAGCACGCACCGGGACAGCACCACAGATACGCAGTATTTT
CASTHRDSTTDTQYF
>TRBJ2-3|many|TRBD2|16|TRBV27
TGTGCCAGCAGTCGCACCGGGACTAGAGCTCCAGATACGCAGTATTTT
CASSRTGTRAPDTQYF
>TRBJ1-3|few|NA|11|TRBV6-5
TGTGCCAGCAGTTACTTAAACACCATATATTTT
CASSYLNTIYF
>TRBJ2-5|NA|NA|13|TRBV12-3/TRBV12-4
TGTGCCAGCAGTTTAGGTGGGGTATTGACCCAGTACTTC
CASSLGGVLTQYF
>TRBJ2-1|medium-sized|TRBD2|17|TRBV27
TGTGCCAGCAGTTTACTAGCGGGAGGACGCGGGTACAATGAGCAGTTCTTC
CASSLLAGGRGYNEQFF
>TRBJ1-1|NA|NA|16|TRBV5-1
TGCGCCAGCAGCTTGGGGTCAGGGTACCAGAACACTGAAGCTTTCTTT
CASSLGSGYQNTEAFF
>TRBJ1-4|medium-sized|TRBD1|15|TRBV19
TGTGCCAGTAGTATACCGACAGGGTTAGGGGAAAAACTGTTTTTT
CASSIPTGLGEKLFF
>TRBJ2-7|medium-sized|NA|14|TRBV6-5
TGTGCCAGCAGGCCCCCGGGACGTGGGGTCGAGCAGTACTTC
CASRPPGRGVEQYF
>TRBJ2-7|NA|NA|13|TRBV7-2
TGTGCCAGCAGCTTACTTACGGCCTACGAGCAGTACTTC
CASSLLTAYEQYF
>TRBJ2-7|few|NA|14|TRBV20-1
TGCAGTGCTAGGAGGCAGGCGAGCTCCTACGAGCAGTACTTC
CSARRQASSYEQYF
>TRBJ2-7|many|TRBD1|16|TRBV27
TGTGCCAGCAGCTTCCGTACAGGGGCTCTTGCCTACGAGCAGTACTTC
CASSFRTGALAYEQYF
>TRBJ1-5|NA|NA|15|TRBV30
TGTGCCTGGAGTAGCTCGAGACAACCCAATCAGCCCCAGCATTTT
CAWSSSRQPNQPQHF
>TRBJ2-6|few|NA|16|TRBV5-4
TGTGCCAGCAGCTTGGGACAGTTCTCTGGGGCCAACGTCCTGACTTTC
CASSLGQFSGANVLTF
>TRBJ1-1|NA|NA|15|TRBV10-1
TGCGCCAGCAGTCCACCAGGCCAGGGGTTCGCTGAAGCTTTCTTT
CASSPPGQGFAEAFF
>TRBJ2-6|few|NA|14|TRBV7-2
TGTGCCAGCAGCTTAGACTCTGGGGCCAACGTCCTGACTTTC
CASSLDSGANVLTF
>TRBJ2-7|NA|NA|18|TRBV27
TGTGCCAGCAGTTTATTGAGGACGCGGTCGGGTTCCTCCTACGAGCAGTACTTC
CASSLLRTRSGSSYEQYF
>TRBJ2-5|NA|TRBD2|14|TRBV19
TGTGCCAGTAGTACCACTAGCGGGAAAGAGACCCAGTACTTC
CASSTTSGKETQYF
>TRBJ2-3|NA|NA|20|TRBV29-1
NA
CSVPTAFYLCASTSPDTQYF
>TRBJ2-1|medium-sized|NA|15|TRBV27
TGTGCCAGCAGTCCGGGGGCCCTACCTTACAATGAGCAGTTCTTC
CASSPGALPYNEQFF
>TRBJ1-2|many|TRBD1|14|TRBV18
TGTGCCAGCTCGCCGGGACAGGGGTACTATGGCTACACCTTC
CASSPGQGYYGYTF
>TRBJ2-2|many|NA|15|TRBV18
TGTGCCAGCTCACCACAGGGAGCCGTGGCCGGGGAGCTGTTTTTT
CASSPQGAVAGELFF
>TRBJ2-7|medium-sized|NA|14|TRBV6-5
TGTGCCAGCACCCAGACAGGTCCTGCCTACGAGCAGTACTTC
CASTQTGPAYEQYF
>TRBJ2-1|NA|TRBD1|15|TRBV7-2
TGTGCCAGCACCCCCGGGGACAGGAGCTACAATGAGCAGTTCTTC
CASTPGDRSYNEQFF
>TRBJ2-1|NA|NA|15|TRBV11-2
TGTGCCAGCAGCTTAGACCGAGTCCAGGGCAATGAGCAGTTCTTC
CASSLDRVQGNEQFF
>TRBJ2-3|NA|TRBD2|14|TRBV11-1
TGTGCCAGCAGGTTGCGGGAGGTGACAGATACGCAGTATTTT
CASRLREVTDTQYF